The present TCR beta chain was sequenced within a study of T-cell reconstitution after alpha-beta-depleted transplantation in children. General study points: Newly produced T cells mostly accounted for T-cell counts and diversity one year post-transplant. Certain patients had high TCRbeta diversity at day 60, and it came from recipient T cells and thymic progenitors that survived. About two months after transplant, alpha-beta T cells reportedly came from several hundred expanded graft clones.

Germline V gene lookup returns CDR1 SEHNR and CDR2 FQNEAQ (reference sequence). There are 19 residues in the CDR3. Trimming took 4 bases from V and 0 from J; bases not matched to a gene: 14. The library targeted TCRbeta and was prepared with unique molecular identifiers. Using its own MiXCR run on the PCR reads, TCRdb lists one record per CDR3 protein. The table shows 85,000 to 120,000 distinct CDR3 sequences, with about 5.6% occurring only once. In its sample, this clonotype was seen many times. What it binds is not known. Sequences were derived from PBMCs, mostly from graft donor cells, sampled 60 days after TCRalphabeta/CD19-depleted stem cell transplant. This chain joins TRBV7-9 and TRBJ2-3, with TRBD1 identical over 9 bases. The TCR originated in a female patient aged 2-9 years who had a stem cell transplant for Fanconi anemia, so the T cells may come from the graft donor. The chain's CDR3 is CASSSRITGGELSTDTQYF. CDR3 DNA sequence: TGTGCCAGCAGCTCCCGAATTACAGGGGGCGAATTGAGCACAGATACGCAGTATTTT.